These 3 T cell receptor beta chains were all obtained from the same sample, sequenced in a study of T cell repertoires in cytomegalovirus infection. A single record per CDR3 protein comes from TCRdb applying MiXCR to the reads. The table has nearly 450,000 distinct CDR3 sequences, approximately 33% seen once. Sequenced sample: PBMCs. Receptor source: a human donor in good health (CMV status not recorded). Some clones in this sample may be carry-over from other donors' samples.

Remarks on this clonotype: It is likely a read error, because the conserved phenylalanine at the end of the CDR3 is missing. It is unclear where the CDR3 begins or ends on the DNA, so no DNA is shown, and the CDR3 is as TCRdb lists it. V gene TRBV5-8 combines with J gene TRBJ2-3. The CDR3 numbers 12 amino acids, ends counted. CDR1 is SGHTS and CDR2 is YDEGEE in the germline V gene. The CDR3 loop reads CASSSYTETLYC.

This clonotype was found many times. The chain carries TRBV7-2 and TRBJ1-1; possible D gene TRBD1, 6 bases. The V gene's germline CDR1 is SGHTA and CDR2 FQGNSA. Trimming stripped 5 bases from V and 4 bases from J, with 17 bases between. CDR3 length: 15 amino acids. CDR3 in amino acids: CASSPPGGGATEAFF. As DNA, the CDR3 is TGTGCCAGCAGCCCACCCGGAGGGGGGGCCACTGAAGCTTTCTTT.

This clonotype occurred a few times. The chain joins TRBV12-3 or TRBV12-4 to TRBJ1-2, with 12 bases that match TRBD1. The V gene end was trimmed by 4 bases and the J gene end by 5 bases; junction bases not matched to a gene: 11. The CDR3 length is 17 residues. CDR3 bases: TGTGCCAGCAGTTCCCCCGGGACAGGGGGCGCCTGGTATGGCTACACCTTC. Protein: CASSSPGTGGAWYGYTF.